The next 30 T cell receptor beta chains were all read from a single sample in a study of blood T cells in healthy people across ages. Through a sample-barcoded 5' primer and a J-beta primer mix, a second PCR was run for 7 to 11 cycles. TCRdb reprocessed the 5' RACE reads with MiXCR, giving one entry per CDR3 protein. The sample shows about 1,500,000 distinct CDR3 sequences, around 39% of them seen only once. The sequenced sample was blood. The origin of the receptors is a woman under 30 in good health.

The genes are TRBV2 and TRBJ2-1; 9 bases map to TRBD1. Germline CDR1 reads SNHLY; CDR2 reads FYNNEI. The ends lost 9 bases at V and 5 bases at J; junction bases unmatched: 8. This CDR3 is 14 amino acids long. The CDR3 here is CARSGDRENNEQFF. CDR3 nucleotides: TGTGCCAGATCGGGGGACAGGGAAAACAATGAGCAGTTCTTC.

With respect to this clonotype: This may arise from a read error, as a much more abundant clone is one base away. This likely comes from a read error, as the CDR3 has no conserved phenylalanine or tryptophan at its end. CDR3 nucleotide sequence: TGCAGCGTTGAACAGGCCAGGGGCATCCTAGCCAAAAACATTCAGTACCTC. This translates into CSVEQARGILAKNIQYL. The chain is built from TRBV29-1 and TRBJ2-4, with a tentative D call TRBD1 (6 bases). Germline V gene lookup returns CDR1 SQVTM and CDR2 ANQGSEA. Trimming pared 2 bases from V and 0 bases from J, leaving 17 bases between. This CDR3 comprises 17 residues.

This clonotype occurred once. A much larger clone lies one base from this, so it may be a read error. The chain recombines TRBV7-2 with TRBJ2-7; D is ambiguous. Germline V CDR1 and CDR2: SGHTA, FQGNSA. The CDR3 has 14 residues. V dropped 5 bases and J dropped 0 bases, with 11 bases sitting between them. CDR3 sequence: CASSVTTVSYEQYF. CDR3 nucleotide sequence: TGTGCCAGCAGCGTGACCACCGTCTCCTACGAGCAGTACTTC.

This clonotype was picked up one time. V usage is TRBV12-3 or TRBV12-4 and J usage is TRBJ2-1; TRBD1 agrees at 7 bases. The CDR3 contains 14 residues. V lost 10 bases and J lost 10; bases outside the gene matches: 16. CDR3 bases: TGTGCCACCTCCAGGGGACAGCTTACCTACGAGCAGTTCTTC. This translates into CATSRGQLTYEQFF.

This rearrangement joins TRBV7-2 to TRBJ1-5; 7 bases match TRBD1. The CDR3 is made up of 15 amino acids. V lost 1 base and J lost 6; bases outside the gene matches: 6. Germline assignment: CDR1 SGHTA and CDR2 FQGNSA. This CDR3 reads CASSLVGGEGQPQHF. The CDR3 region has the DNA TGTGCCAGCAGCTTAGTAGGGGGCGAGGGTCAGCCCCAGCATTTT.

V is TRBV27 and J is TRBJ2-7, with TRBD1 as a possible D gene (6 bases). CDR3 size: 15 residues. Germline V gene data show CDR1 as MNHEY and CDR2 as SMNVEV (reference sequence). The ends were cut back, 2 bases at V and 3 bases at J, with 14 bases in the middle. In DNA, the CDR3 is TGTGCCAGCAGTTTAATGGGGGCCCCCATCTACGAGCAGTACTTC. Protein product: CASSLMGAPIYEQYF.

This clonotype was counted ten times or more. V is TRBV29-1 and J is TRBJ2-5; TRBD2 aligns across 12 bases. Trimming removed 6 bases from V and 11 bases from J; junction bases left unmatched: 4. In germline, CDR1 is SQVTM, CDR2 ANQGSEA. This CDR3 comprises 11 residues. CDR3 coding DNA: TGCAGCGTACTAGCGGGAGGTGAGCAGTACTTC. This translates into CSVLAGGEQYF.

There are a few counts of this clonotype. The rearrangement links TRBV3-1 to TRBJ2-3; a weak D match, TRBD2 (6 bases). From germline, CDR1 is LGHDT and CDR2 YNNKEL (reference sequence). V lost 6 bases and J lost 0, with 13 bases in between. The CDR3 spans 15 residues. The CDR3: CASRRLDSSTDTQYF. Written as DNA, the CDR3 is TGTGCCAGCAGAAGACTAGACTCTAGCACAGATACGCAGTATTTT.

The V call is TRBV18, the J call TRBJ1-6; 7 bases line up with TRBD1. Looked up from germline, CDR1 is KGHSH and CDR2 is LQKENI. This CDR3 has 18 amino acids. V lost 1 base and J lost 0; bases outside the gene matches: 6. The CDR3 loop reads CASSPRTGEASYNSPLHF. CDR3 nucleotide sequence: TGTGCCAGCTCACCACGAACAGGGGAGGCCTCCTATAATTCACCCCTCCACTTT.

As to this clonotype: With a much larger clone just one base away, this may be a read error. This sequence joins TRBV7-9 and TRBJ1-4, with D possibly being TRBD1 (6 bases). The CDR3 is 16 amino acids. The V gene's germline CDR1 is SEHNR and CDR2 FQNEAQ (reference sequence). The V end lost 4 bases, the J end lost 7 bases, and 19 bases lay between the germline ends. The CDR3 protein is CASSSPYRVGGEKLFF. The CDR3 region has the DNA TGTGCCAGCAGCTCGCCTTACAGGGTGGGGGGTGAAAAACTGTTTTTT. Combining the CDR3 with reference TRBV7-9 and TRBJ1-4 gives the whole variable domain DTGVSQNPRHKITKRGQNVTFRCDPISEHNRLYWYRQTLGQGPEFLTYFQNEAQLEKSRLLSDRFSAERPKGSFSTLEIQRTEQGDSAMYLCASSSPYRVGGEKLFFGSGTQLSVL.

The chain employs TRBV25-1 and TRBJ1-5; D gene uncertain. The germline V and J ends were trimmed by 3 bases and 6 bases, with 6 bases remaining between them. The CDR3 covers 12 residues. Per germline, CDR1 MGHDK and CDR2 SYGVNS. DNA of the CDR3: TGTGCCAGCAGTGATCCCGGTCAGCCCCAGCATTTT. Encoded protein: CASSDPGQPQHF.

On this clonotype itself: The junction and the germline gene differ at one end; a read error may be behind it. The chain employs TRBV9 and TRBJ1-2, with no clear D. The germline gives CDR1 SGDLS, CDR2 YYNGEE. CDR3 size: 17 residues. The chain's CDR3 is CVSSGLTEGLANYGYTF. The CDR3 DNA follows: TGTGTCAGCAGCGGGCTTACTGAGGGTTTAGCTAACTATGGCTACACCTTC.

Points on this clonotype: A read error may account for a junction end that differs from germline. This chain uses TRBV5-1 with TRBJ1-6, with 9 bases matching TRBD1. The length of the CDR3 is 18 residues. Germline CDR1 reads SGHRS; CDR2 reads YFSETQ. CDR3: CASSKKGQGPSTAAPPHF. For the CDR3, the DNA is TGCGCCAGCAGCAAGAAGGGACAGGGCCCCTCAACGGCGGCACCCCCCCACTTT.

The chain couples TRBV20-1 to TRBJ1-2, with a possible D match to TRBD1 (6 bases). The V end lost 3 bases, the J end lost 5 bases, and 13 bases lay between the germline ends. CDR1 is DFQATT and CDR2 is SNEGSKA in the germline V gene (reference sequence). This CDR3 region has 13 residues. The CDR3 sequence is CSASWRGGYGYTF. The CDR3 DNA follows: TGCAGTGCTAGTTGGAGGGGGGGATATGGCTACACCTTC.

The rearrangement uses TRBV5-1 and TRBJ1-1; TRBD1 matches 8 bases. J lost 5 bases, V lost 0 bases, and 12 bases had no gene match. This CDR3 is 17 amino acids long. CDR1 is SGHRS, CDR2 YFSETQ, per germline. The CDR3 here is CASSLGFGTGGRTEAFF. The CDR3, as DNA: TGCGCCAGCAGCTTGGGGTTTGGAACAGGGGGGAGGACTGAAGCTTTCTTT.

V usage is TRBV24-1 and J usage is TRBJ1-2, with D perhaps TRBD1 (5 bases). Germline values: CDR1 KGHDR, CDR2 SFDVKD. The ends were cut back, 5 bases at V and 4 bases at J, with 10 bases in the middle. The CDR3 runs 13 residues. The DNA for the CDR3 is TGTGCCACCAGTGGTGCAGGGATCTATGGCTACACCTTC. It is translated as CATSGAGIYGYTF.

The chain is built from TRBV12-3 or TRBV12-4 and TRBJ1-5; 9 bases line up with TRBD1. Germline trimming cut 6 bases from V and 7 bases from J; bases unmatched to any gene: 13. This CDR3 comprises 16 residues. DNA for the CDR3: TGTGCCAGCAGGTCGAGCACAGGGGGCGGTGGACAGCCCCAGCATTTT. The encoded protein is CASRSSTGGGGQPQHF.

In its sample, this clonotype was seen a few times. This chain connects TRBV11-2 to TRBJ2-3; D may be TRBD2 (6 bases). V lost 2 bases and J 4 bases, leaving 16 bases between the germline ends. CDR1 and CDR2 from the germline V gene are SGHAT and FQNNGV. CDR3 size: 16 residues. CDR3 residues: CASSLMWGEVSDTQYF. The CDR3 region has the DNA TGTGCCAGCAGCTTAATGTGGGGGGAGGTGTCAGATACGCAGTATTTT.

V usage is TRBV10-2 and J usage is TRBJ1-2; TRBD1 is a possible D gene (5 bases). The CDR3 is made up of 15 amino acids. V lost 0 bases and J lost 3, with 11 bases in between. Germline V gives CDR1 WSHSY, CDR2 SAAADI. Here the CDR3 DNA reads TGCGCCAGCAGTGAGTCTAAGGGGCTACACTATGGCTACACCTTC. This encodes CASSESKGLHYGYTF.

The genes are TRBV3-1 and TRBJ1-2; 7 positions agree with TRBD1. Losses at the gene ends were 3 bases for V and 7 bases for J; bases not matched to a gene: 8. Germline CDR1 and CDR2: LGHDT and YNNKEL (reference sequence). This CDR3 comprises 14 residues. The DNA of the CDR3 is TGTGCCAGCAGCCACAATACAGGGGTGAGTGGCTACACCTTC. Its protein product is CASSHNTGVSGYTF.

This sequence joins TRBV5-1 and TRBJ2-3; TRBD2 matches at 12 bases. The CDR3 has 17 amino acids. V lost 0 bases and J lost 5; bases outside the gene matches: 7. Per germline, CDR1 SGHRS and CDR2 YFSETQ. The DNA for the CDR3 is TGCGCCAGCAGCTTGGGGCCGACTAGCGGGGGCTTAGATACGCAGTATTTT. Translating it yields CASSLGPTSGGLDTQYF.

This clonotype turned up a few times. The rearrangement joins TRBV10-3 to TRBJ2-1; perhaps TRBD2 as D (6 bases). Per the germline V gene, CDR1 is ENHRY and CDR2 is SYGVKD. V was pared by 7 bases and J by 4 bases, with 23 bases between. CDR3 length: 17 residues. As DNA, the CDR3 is TGTGCCATCACCTCTGGCGGGGCGGAAGGGGCTTACAATGAGCAGTTCTTC. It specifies CAITSGGAEGAYNEQFF.

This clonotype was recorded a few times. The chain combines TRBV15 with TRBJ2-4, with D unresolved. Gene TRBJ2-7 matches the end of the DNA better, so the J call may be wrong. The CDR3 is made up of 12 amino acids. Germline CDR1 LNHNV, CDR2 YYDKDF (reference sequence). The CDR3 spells CATSNPAYEQYF. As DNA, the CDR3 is TGTGCCACCAGCAATCCGGCTTACGAGCAGTACTTC.

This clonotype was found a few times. CDR3 nucleotides: TGCGCCAGCAGCTTGGAGGGACAGAGCACAGATACGCAGTATTTT. As protein: CASSLEGQSTDTQYF. The rearrangement joins TRBV5-1 to TRBJ2-3, with 7 positions matching TRBD1. With V trimmed by 0 bases and J by 0 bases, 1 base remained unmatched. Germline V gene sequence: CDR1 SGHRS, CDR2 YFSETQ. This CDR3 region has 15 residues.

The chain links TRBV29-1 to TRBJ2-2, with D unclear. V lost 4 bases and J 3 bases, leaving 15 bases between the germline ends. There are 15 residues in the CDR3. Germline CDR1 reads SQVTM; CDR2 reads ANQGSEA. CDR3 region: CSVGWQNTYTGELFF. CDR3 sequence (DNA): TGCAGCGTTGGGTGGCAGAATACTTACACCGGGGAGCTGTTTTTT.

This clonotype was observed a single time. The CDR3 reads CSARVGTQPQHF. CDR3 in DNA: TGCAGTGCTAGAGTAGGGACTCAGCCCCAGCATTTT. V usage is TRBV20-1 and J usage is TRBJ1-5, with TRBD1 as a possible D gene (5 bases). V was clipped by 1 base and J by 6 bases, with 7 bases between them. The length of the CDR3 is 12 residues. The germline gives CDR1 DFQATT, CDR2 SNEGSKA (reference sequence).

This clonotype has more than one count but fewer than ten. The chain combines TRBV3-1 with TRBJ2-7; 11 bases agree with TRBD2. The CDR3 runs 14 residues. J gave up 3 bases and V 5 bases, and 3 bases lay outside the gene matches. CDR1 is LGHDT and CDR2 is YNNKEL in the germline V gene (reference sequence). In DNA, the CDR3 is TGTGCCAGCAGCGCGGGACTAGCGGTCTACGAGCAGTACTTC. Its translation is CASSAGLAVYEQYF.

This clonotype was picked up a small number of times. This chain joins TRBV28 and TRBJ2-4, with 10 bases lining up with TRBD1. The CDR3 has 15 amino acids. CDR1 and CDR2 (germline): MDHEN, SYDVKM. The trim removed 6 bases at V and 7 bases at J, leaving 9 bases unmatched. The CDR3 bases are TGTGCCAGCAGCTCAGGACAGGGGGATGGTAACATTCAGTACTTC. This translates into CASSSGQGDGNIQYF. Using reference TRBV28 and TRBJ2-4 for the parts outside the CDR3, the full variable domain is DVKVTQSSRYLVKRTGEKVFLECVQDMDHENMFWYRQDPGLGLRLIYFSYDVKMKEKGDIPEGYSVSREKKERFSLILESASTNQTSMYLCASSSGQGDGNIQYFGAGTRLSVL.

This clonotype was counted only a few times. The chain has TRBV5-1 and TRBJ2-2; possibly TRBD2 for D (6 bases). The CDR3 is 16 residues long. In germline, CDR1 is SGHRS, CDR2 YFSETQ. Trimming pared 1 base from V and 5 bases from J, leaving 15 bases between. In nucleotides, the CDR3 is TGCGCCAGCAGCTTGTCCCCGGGGGTTGGAACCGGGGAGCTGTTTTTT. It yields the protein CASSLSPGVGTGELFF.

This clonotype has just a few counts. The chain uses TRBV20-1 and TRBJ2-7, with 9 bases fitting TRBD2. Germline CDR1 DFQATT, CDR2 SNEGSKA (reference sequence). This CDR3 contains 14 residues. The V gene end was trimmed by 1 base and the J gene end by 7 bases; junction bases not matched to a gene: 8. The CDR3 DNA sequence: TGCAGTGCTAGAGGGCTAGCGGGATCGGGTGAGCAGTACTTC. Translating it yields CSARGLAGSGEQYF.